This is a list of T cell receptor beta chains from one sample in a study of CD8 T cells in ankylosing spondylitis. TCRdb analysed the 5' RACE reads with MiXCR anew, one entry per CDR3 protein. The sample has about 140,000 distinct CDR3 sequences, 7.5% to 9.5% seen once. Sequencing used synovial fluid, either unsorted or a sorted T cell fraction (not recorded which). The receptors come from a male donor with ankylosing spondylitis. Both conserved end residues are part of each CDR3. The D gene is left open where the match is weak. Not all rows give a size; the values are once, few, many and, for expanded clones, a class.

clone size,V gene,CDR3 length,J gene,D gene,CDR3 DNA,CDR3 protein
NA,TRBV20-1,13,TRBJ1-5,NA,TGCAGTGCTAGAGATCTTAGTAATCAGCCCCAGCATTTT,CSARDLSNQPQHF
many,TRBV5-1,15,TRBJ1-2,NA,TGCGCCAGCAGCCCGTCGGTAGGGGCCAACTATGGCTACACCTTC,CASSPSVGANYGYTF
NA,TRBV24-1,12,TRBJ2-3,NA,TGTGCCACCAGTGACTACGGAGATACGCAGTATTTT,CATSDYGDTQYF
few,TRBV20-1,14,TRBJ2-6,TRBD1,TGCAGCGTTCTTCAGGGGGCTGGGGCCAACGTCCTGACTTTC,CSVLQGAGANVLTF
NA,TRBV2,12,TRBJ1-2,NA,TGTGCCAGCAGATGGGAGGCCTATGGCTACACCTTC,CASRWEAYGYTF
NA,TRBV5-4,14,TRBJ2-2,TRBD1,TGTGCCAGCAACCTACAGGGGGCGGACGGGGAGCTGTTTTTT,CASNLQGADGELFF
NA,TRBV20-1,17,TRBJ1-1,NA,TGCAGTGCTAGACCTCTCCCCTCAGGGACCATGAACACTGAAGCTTTCTTT,CSARPLPSGTMNTEAFF
few,TRBV10-3,12,TRBJ2-5,NA,TGTGCCATTCGGGACTCCCAAGAGACCCAGTACTTC,CAIRDSQETQYF
few,TRBV7-9,13,TRBJ1-1,NA,TGTGCCAGCAGCTTAGACCCTAGTAGAGAAGCTTTCTTT,CASSLDPSREAFF
few,TRBV28,14,TRBJ2-7,NA,TGTGCCAGCAGCCCCGTAGGGGTCTCCTACGAGCAGTACTTC,CASSPVGVSYEQYF
many,TRBV7-8,14,TRBJ2-7,TRBD2,TGTGCCAGCAGCTTAGGGACTAGCGGGATCGAGCAGTACTTC,CASSLGTSGIEQYF
NA,TRBV5-4,16,TRBJ2-3,TRBD2,TGTGCCAGCAGCCCGCGGACTAGCGGGATTGGGGATACGCAGTATTTT,CASSPRTSGIGDTQYF
few,TRBV10-2,15,TRBJ2-3,TRBD2,TGCGCCAGCAGTGACCGGGGCGGGAGTACAGATACGCAGTATTTT,CASSDRGGSTDTQYF
many,TRBV11-2,14,TRBJ2-2,NA,TGTGCCAGCAGCTTAAGAGGGGCTGGCGGGGAGCTGTTTTTT,CASSLRGAGGELFF
many,TRBV5-1,14,TRBJ2-1,NA,TGCGCCAGCAGCCCGGACAGGGAGGGCAATGAGCAGTTCTTC,CASSPDREGNEQFF
NA,TRBV25-1,13,TRBJ1-1,NA,TGTGCCAGCGGGCGTCAGGGAGACACTGAAGCTTTCTTT,CASGRQGDTEAFF
few,TRBV24-1,15,TRBJ2-2,NA,TGTGCCACCAGTGATTTGTGGCGGGATCCCGGGGAGCTGTTTTTT,CATSDLWRDPGELFF
many,TRBV5-1,15,TRBJ1-1,TRBD1,TGCGCCAGCAGCTCCCAGGGGGCGCGCGGCACTGAAGCTTTCTTT,CASSSQGARGTEAFF
many,TRBV20-1,13,TRBJ2-3,NA,TGCAGTGCTAGATGGCGGAGCTCAGATACGCAGTATTTT,CSARWRSSDTQYF
NA,TRBV28,14,TRBJ2-7,NA,TGTGCCAGCAGGATATCAGGGAGCTCCTACGAGCAGTACTTC,CASRISGSSYEQYF
NA,TRBV5-6,15,TRBJ1-2,NA,TGTGCCAGCAGCTTGGGTTTGGCAGGGAACTATGGCTACACCTTC,CASSLGLAGNYGYTF
many,TRBV9,15,TRBJ1-2,TRBD1,TGTGCCAGCAGCCTGGGGGACAGCCCCAGTCATGGCTACACCTTC,CASSLGDSPSHGYTF
NA,TRBV5-1,15,TRBJ1-5,NA,TGCGCCAGCAGCTTGTCGGGGGCAGCGGATCAGCCCCAGCATTTT,CASSLSGAADQPQHF
few,TRBV5-1,15,TRBJ2-2,TRBD1,TGCGCCAGCAGCCCCCCAACAGGGGTGACCGGGGAGCTGTTTTTT,CASSPPTGVTGELFF
few,TRBV7-9,15,TRBJ2-3,TRBD2,TGTGCCAGCAGCTCCCGGGGGGAGAGCACAGATACGCAGTATTTT,CASSSRGESTDTQYF